This is a list of T cell receptor beta chains from one sample in a study of blood T cell repertoires in COVID-19. Sequenced by immunoSEQ multiplex PCR; TCRdb stores in-frame clones only, minus some. The sample consists of around 86,000 clones, roughly 84% of them appearing once. What was sequenced was peripheral blood. Receptor source: an elderly woman with acute or convalescent COVID-19. CDR3s include the opening cysteine and the closing phenylalanine or tryptophan. The D gene is left open where the match is weak. Only part of the rows carry a size: once, few, many, or a class if the clone is expanded.

j_call clone_size v_call d_call cdr3_nt cdr3_aa
TRBJ1-1 NA TRBV7-9 NA TGTGCCAGCAGCTTACTGGCTACAGCCCCGAACACTGAAGCTTTCTTT CASSLLATAPNTEAFF
TRBJ1-1 NA TRBV2 NA TGTGCCAGCAGTGAACGTCAGGGGCGGTGGAGGAACACTGAAGCTTTCTTT CASSERQGRWRNTEAFF
TRBJ1-5 NA TRBV5-1 NA TGCGCCAGCAGCACCTCAGGGTGGGGCAATCAGCCCCAGCATTTT CASSTSGWGNQPQHF
TRBJ2-5 NA TRBV7-3 TRBD2 TGTGCCAGCAGCCTCTTGCCCGGAGCGGGAGGAGAGACCCAGTACTTC CASSLLPGAGGETQYF
TRBJ2-5 NA TRBV4-3 TRBD2 TGCGCCAGCAGCCCCGGTCTAGCGGGGCAAGAGACCCAGTACTTC CASSPGLAGQETQYF
TRBJ2-3 once TRBV30 TRBD2 TGTGCCTGGAGAAGAGGGACTAGCGGGAGTGCAAATACGCAGTATTTT CAWRRGTSGSANTQYF
TRBJ2-1 once TRBV23-1 TRBD1 TGCGCCAGCAGTCAAAGCGACAGGGTCTTTCTCAATGAGCAGTTCTTC CASSQSDRVFLNEQFF
TRBJ1-1 NA TRBV3-1/TRBV3-2 TRBD1 TGTGCCAGCAGCCAAGACCCAGGGGGAGGCATGACTGAAGCTTTCTTT CASSQDPGGGMTEAFF
TRBJ1-5 NA TRBV18 TRBD1 TGTGCCAGCTCACCAGGGACAGGTAGCAATCAGCCCCAGCATTTT CASSPGTGSNQPQHF
TRBJ2-2 once TRBV6-4 NA TGTGCCAGCAGAATCAACAGTAACACCGGGGAGCTGTTTTTT CASRINSNTGELFF
TRBJ1-4 NA TRBV19 TRBD1 TGTGCCAGTAGTCCCCCGGGACAGTTATATGAAAAACTGTTTTTT CASSPPGQLYEKLFF
TRBJ2-5 NA TRBV19 NA TGTGCCAGTAGTACCAGAGGGGGTGTGGAGACCCAGTACTTC CASSTRGGVETQYF
TRBJ1-2 once TRBV18 TRBD1 TGTGCCAGCTCAACCGGACAGGCGATGCCCTATGGCTACACCTTC CASSTGQAMPYGYTF
TRBJ1-2 once TRBV28 NA TGTGCCAGCAGTTATCGGCAGGGCCTTGGCTACACCTTC CASSYRQGLGYTF
TRBJ1-1 NA TRBV29-1 NA TGCAGCGTTGACCGTGGGAGGAACACTGAAGCTTTCTTT CSVDRGRNTEAFF
TRBJ2-7 NA TRBV9 NA TGTGCCAGCTCCAGGGGTTACGAGCAGTACTTC CASSRGYEQYF
TRBJ1-2 NA TRBV13 TRBD1 TGTGCCAGCAGTGACACAGGGGGCTTCAACTATGGCTACACCTTC CASSDTGGFNYGYTF
TRBJ1-3 NA TRBV11-2 NA TGTGCCAGCAGCCTTGCAGGGGTCGCTGGAAACACCATATATTTT CASSLAGVAGNTIYF
TRBJ1-4 NA TRBV7-2 TRBD1 TGTGCCAGCAGCTCGCAGGGGGCCGGAAATGAAAAACTGTTTTTT CASSSQGAGNEKLFF
TRBJ2-3 few TRBV6-5 TRBD1 TGTGCCAGCCGGACAGGGGGCGGCACAGATACGCAGTATTTT CASRTGGGTDTQYF
TRBJ2-7 NA TRBV11-3 NA TGTGCCAGCAGCTTGGACAGCAGCTCCTACGAGCAGTACTTC CASSLDSSSYEQYF
TRBJ2-5 NA TRBV10-3 TRBD2 TGTGCCATCAGTGAAGGGGCTAGCGGGAATCGGGAGACCCAGTACTTC CAISEGASGNRETQYF
TRBJ2-5 NA TRBV10-3 TRBD2 TGTGCCATCAGTACAACCGGGACTATAGAGACCCAGTACTTC CAISTTGTIETQYF
TRBJ2-2 NA TRBV25-1 NA TGTGCCAGCAGTCAGGAAGGGGCGCGGACCGGGGAGCTGTTTTTT CASSQEGARTGELFF
TRBJ1-1 NA TRBV12-3/TRBV12-4 TRBD1 TGTGCCAGCAGTCCACAGGGGAGTGAGGCTTTCTTT CASSPQGSEAFF
TRBJ2-5 NA TRBV27 NA TGTGCCACCCGCGATGCGGGAAACCAAGAGACCCAGTACTTC CATRDAGNQETQYF
TRBJ1-1 NA TRBV9 TRBD1 TGTGCCAGCAGCGAAAGAACAGGGGGCCGTGGAGCTTTCTTT CASSERTGGRGAFF
TRBJ1-6 NA TRBV18 NA TGTGCCAGCTCCGGGAGGGCAAGCAATTCACCCCTCCACTTT CASSGRASNSPLHF
TRBJ2-5 few TRBV7-9 TRBD1 TGTGCCAGCAGCTCACGGGACAGACAAGAGACCCAGTACTTC CASSSRDRQETQYF
TRBJ1-6 NA TRBV5-3 TRBD1 TGTGCCAGAAGCACCCCGTTCAGGGGGAAATCCTATAATTCACCCCTCCACTTT CARSTPFRGKSYNSPLHF
TRBJ1-1 once TRBV6-5 NA TGTGCCAGCAGCCTAATTTCGGGGAAGGCTTTCTTT CASSLISGKAFF
TRBJ2-3 few TRBV7-2 NA TGTGCCAGCAGCTCCAGGACAAACACAGATACGCAGTATTTT CASSSRTNTDTQYF
TRBJ2-2 NA TRBV30 TRBD1 TGTGCCTGCCAAGGACAGGGAACGACCGGGGAGCTGTTTTTT CACQGQGTTGELFF
TRBJ2-7 NA TRBV2 NA TGTGCCAGCAGATTTCCGGGACAAAACTACGAGCAGTACTTC CASRFPGQNYEQYF
TRBJ1-3 NA TRBV7-2 NA TGTGCCAGCAGCTTTTCGAGCAACGGAAACACCATATATTTT CASSFSSNGNTIYF
TRBJ1-1 NA TRBV6-5 TRBD1 TGTGCCAGCAGCCCAGGGGGCTCGGGGATGACTGAAGCTTTCTTT CASSPGGSGMTEAFF
TRBJ2-7 NA TRBV5-1 TRBD2 TGCGCCAGCAAGGCGGAAGCGGGGATCTACTACGAGCAGTACTTC CASKAEAGIYYEQYF
TRBJ1-1 NA TRBV2 TRBD1 TGTGCCAGCCGGGACAGGGGGAACGAAGCTTTCTTT CASRDRGNEAFF
TRBJ2-7 NA TRBV3-1/TRBV3-2 NA TGTGCCAGCTGCCAGAGGACAGCTAGCTACGAGCAGTACTTC CASCQRTASYEQYF
TRBJ1-1 NA TRBV3-1/TRBV3-2 NA TGTGCCAGCAGCTATACCGGGAGCCGCACTGAAGCTTTCTTT CASSYTGSRTEAFF
TRBJ1-1 NA TRBV9 NA TGTGCCAGCAGCGTAGTAACAGGACATAACACTGAAGCTTTCTTT CASSVVTGHNTEAFF
TRBJ1-2 NA TRBV6-2/TRBV6-3 NA TGTGCCAGCAGCCTAGATAACTATGGCTACACCTTC CASSLDNYGYTF
TRBJ1-5 NA TRBV3-1/TRBV3-2 TRBD1 TGTGCCAGCAGCCTAGGACAGGGGAATCAGCCCCAGCATTTT CASSLGQGNQPQHF
TRBJ1-1 NA TRBV6-6 TRBD1 TGTGCCAGCACCTTACAGGGGTTGAACACTGAAGCTTTCTTT CASTLQGLNTEAFF
TRBJ2-4 NA TRBV5-1 NA TGCGCCAGCAGCCTTGGCAATGTCCCCCTAGCCAAAAACATTCAGTACTTC CASSLGNVPLAKNIQYF
TRBJ1-2 NA TRBV7-9 NA TGTGCCAGCAGCTTATACTCTCCAAACTATGGCTACACCTTC CASSLYSPNYGYTF
TRBJ1-2 NA TRBV5-6 TRBD1 TGTGCCAGCAGTTATGGACCGAGACAGGGTAACTATGGCTACACCTTC CASSYGPRQGNYGYTF
TRBJ2-5 NA TRBV5-1 NA TGCGCCAGCAGCAGCCCTATGGAGACCCAGTACTTC CASSSPMETQYF
TRBJ2-5 NA TRBV7-9 TRBD2 TGTGCCAGCAGCTTAGCCTTGGCTAGCGGGAGAGACTTTCGGGAGACCCAGTACTTC CASSLALASGRDFRETQYF
TRBJ1-4 NA TRBV6-5 NA TGTGCCAGCAGTTCGGACAGAAGTAATGAAAAACTGTTTTTT CASSSDRSNEKLFF